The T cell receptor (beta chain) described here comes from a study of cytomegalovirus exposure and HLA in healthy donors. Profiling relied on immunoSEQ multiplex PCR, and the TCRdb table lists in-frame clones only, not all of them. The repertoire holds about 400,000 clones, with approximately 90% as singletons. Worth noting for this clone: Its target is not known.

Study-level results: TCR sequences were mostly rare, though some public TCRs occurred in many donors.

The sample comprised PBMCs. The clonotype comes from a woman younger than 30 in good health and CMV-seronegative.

The CDR3 sequence: CASRNGQGNQPQHF. DNA for the CDR3: TGTGCCAGCAGGAACGGACAGGGGAATCAGCCCCAGCATTTT. The V call is TRBV6-5, the J call TRBJ1-5; 9 bases align to TRBD1. V was clipped by 6 bases and J by 4 bases; unmatched bases: 4. Germline V gene lookup returns CDR1 MNHEY and CDR2 SVGAGI. The CDR3 runs 14 residues.